Described below is a single TCR beta chain sequence and its context. Generation of TCR beta cDNA was performed by 5'RACE template switching incorporating UMIs. TCRdb re-called the 5' RACE reads; every CDR3 protein appears as one record, without DNA. With some 110,000 distinct CDR3 sequences in the sample, the ten largest clones hold around 20%. The CDR3 length is 13 residues. Germline V gene sequence: CDR1 SEHNR, CDR2 FQNEAQ (reference sequence). This record comes from a study of T cells expressing NK-cell markers. Across the whole study: CD3+CD56+NKG2C+, CD3+CD56+NKG2C- and CD3+CD56-NKG2C+ T cells, once sorted, supplied the TCR beta repertoires. Within the sequenced cohort of eight donors, seven exhibited HCMV seropositivity and one was seronegative.

J is TRBJ2-3 and V is TRBV7-9; TCRdb gives TRBD2 as the D gene, but with no DNA this cannot be confirmed. Material: blood T cells: a sorted CD56 or NKG2C T cell subset, CD4+ or CD8+ T cells, or bulk PBMC T cells (not recorded which). The sequence came from a woman between 18 and 75 years old in good health. The CDR3 reads CASSSPGADTQYF.